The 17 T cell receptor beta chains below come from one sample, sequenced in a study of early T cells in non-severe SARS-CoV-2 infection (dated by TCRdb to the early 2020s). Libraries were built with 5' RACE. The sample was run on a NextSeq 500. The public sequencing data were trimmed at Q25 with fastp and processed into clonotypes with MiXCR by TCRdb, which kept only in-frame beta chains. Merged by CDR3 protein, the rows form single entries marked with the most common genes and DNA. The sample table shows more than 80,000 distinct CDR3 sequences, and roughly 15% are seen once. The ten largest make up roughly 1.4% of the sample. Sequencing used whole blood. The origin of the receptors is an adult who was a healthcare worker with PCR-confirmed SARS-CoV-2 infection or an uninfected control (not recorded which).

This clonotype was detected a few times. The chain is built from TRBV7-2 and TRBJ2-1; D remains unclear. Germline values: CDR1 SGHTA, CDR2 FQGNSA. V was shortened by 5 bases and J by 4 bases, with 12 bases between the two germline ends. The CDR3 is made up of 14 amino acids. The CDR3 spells CASSRIQGYNEQFF. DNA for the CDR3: TGTGCCAGCAGCAGGATCCAAGGTTACAATGAGCAGTTCTTC.

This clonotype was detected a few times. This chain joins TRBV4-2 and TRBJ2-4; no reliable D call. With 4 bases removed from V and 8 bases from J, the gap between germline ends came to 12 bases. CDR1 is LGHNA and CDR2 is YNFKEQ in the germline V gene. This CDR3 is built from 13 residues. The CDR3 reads CASSPGSRDIQYF. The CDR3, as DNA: TGTGCCAGCAGCCCGGGTAGCCGAGACATTCAGTACTTC.

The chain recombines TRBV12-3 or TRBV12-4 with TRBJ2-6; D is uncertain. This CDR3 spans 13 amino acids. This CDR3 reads CVSSVSGANVLTF. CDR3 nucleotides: TGTGTCTCTTCGGTTTCTGGGGCCAACGTCCTGACTTTC.

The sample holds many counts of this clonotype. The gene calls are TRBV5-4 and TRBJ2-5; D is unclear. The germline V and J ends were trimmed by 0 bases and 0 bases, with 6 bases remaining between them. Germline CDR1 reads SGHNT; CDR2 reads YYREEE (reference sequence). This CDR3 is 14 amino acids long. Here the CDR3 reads CASSLGDDQETQYF. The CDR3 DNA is TGTGCCAGCAGCTTGGGAGACGACCAAGAGACCCAGTACTTC.

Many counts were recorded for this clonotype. CDR3 DNA sequence: TGCAGCGTTGAGGTGGGACAGGGGTCTGGAAACACCATATATTTT. Amino acid sequence: CSVEVGQGSGNTIYF. The genes are TRBV29-1 and TRBJ1-3; the match to TRBD1 covers 10 bases. From germline, CDR1 is SQVTM and CDR2 ANQGSEA. The CDR3 is 15 residues long. V was pared by 3 bases and J by 1 base, with 3 bases of the junction left unmatched.

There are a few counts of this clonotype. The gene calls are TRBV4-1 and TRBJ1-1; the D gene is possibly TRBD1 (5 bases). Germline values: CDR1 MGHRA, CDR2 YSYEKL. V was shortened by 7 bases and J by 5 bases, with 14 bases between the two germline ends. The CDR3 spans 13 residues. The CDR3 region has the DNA TGCGCCAGCAAACAGGTTCGGACGACTGAAGCTTTCTTT. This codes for CASKQVRTTEAFF.

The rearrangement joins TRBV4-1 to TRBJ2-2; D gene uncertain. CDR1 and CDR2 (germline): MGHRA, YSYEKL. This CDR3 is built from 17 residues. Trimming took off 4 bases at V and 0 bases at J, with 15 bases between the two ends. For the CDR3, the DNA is TGCGCCAGCAGCCTCAGACTCACCGGCCCGAACACCGGGGAGCTGTTTTTT. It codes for CASSLRLTGPNTGELFF.

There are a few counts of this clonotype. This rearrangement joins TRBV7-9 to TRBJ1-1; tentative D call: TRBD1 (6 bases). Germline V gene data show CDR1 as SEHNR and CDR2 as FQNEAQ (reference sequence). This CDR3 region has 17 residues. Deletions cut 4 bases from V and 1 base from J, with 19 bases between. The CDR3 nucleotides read TGTGCCAGCAGCTCCGCGGGACACCATTTAGGGAACACTGAAGCTTTCTTT. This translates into CASSSAGHHLGNTEAFF.

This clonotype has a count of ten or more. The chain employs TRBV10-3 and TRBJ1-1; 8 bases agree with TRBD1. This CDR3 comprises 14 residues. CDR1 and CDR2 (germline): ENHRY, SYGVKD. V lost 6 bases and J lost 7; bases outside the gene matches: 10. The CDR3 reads CAIRERQQGGEAFF. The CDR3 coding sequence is TGTGCCATCAGAGAGAGGCAACAGGGGGGTGAAGCTTTCTTT.

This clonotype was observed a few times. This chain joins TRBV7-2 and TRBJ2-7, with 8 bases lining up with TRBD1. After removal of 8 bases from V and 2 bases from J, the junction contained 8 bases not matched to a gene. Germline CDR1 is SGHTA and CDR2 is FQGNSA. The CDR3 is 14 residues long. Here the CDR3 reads CASARTGSAYEQYF. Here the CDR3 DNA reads TGTGCCAGCGCCCGGACAGGGTCGGCCTACGAGCAGTACTTC. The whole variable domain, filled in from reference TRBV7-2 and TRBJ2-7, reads GAGVSQSPSNKVTEKGKDVELRCDPISGHTALYWYRQSLGQGLEFLIYFQGNSAPDKSGLPSDRFSAERTGGSVSTLTIQRTQQEDSAVYLCASARTGSAYEQYFGPGTRLTVT.

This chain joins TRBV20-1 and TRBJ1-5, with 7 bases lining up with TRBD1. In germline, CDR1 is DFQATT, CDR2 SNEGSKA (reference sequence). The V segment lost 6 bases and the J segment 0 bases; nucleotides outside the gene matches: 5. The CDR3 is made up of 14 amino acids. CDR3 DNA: TGCAGTGCCAAGACAGGGCCTAGCAATCAGCCCCAGCATTTT. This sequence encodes CSAKTGPSNQPQHF.

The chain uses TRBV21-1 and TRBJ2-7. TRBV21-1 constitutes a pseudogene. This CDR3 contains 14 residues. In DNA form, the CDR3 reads TGTGCCAGCAACCGTGGCGGGAGCTCCTACGAGCAGTACTTC. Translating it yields CASNRGGSSYEQYF.

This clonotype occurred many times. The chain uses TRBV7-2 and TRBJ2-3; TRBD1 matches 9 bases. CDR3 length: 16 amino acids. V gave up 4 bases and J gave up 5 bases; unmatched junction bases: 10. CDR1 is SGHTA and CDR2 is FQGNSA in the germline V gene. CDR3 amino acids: CASSSSGTGPGDTQYF. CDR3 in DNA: TGTGCCAGCAGCTCATCCGGGACAGGGCCCGGAGATACGCAGTATTTT.

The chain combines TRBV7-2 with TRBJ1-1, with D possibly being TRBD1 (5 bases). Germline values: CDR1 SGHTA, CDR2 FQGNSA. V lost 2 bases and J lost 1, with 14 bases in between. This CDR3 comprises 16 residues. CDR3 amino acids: CASSLMSTGTNTEAFF. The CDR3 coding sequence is TGTGCCAGCAGCTTAATGTCAACCGGGACGAACACTGAAGCTTTCTTT.

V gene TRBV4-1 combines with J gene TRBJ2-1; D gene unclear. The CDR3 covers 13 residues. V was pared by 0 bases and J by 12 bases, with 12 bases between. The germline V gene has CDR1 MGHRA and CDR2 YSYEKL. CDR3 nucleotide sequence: TGCGCCAGCAGCCAAGATAACGTTTACGGGCAGTTCTTC. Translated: CASSQDNVYGQFF.

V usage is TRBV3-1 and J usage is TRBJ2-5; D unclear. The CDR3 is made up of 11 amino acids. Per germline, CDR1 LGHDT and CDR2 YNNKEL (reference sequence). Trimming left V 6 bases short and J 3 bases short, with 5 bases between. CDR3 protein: CASRTEETQYF. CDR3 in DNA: TGTGCCAGCAGAACCGAAGAGACCCAGTACTTC.

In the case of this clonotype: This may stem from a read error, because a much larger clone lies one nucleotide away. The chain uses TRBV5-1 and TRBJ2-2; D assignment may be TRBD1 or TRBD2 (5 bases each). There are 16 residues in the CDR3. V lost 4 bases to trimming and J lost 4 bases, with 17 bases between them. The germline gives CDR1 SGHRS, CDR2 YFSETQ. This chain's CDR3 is CASSHSWGTSTGELFF. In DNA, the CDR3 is TGCGCCAGCAGCCATAGTTGGGGGACGAGCACCGGGGAGCTGTTTTTT.